One and the same sample provided the 28 T cell receptor beta chains below, sequenced in a study of molecular identifiers for immune sequencing clone quantification. TCRdb re-called the PCR reads with MiXCR, one entry per CDR3 protein. The repertoire holds about 67,000 distinct CDR3 sequences, with over 15% as singletons. Sequences were obtained from naive CD8+ T cells from blood, with Jurkat cell RNA spiked in. Subset noted: FACS-sorted CD8+CD4-CCR7+CD45RA+ naive T cells. The origin of the receptors is a human donor in good health. Some libraries in this study had Jurkat cell RNA spiked in.

In this sample, this clonotype turned up a few times. The V gene is TRBV5-6, the J gene TRBJ1-1, with unresolved D. CDR1 is SGHDT, CDR2 YYEEEE, per germline. The CDR3 sequence is 13 residues long. Between the trimmed V and J ends, which lost 1 base and 3 bases, there was a span of 7 bases. CDR3 loop: CASSLIADTEAFF. Written as DNA, the CDR3 is TGTGCCAGCAGCTTGATCGCTGACACTGAAGCTTTCTTT.

This clonotype appeared many times. This chain uses TRBV27 with TRBJ1-5; 7 bases are shared with TRBD1. V shed 4 bases, J shed 2 bases, and the junction held 8 bases outside the gene matches. The CDR3 has 16 amino acids. Germline V CDR1 and CDR2: MNHEY, SMNVEV (reference sequence). CDR3 nucleotides: TGTGCCAGCAGTTCACACGCCACAGGGGGCAATCAGCCCCAGCATTTT. Protein sequence: CASSSHATGGNQPQHF.

This clonotype was detected many times. The CDR3 reads CASSYSTLAGAGDTQYF. In nucleotides, the CDR3 is TGTGCCAGCAGTTACTCGACGTTGGCGGGAGCCGGGGATACGCAGTATTTT. V gene TRBV6-6 combines with J gene TRBJ2-3; 7 bases align to TRBD2. This CDR3 contains 17 residues. The germline V gene has CDR1 MNHNY and CDR2 SVGAGI (reference sequence). The V gene end was trimmed by 0 bases and the J gene end by 6 bases; junction bases not matched to a gene: 12.

This clonotype was seen more than once but under ten times. The CDR3 DNA reads as TGTGCCACCAGCAGAGAAAGGACAGACACCTACGAGCAGTACTTC. This encodes CATSRERTDTYEQYF. The chain combines TRBV15 with TRBJ2-7; D perhaps matches TRBD1 (6 bases). This CDR3 has 15 residues. In germline, CDR1 is LNHNV, CDR2 YYDKDF (reference sequence). V was shortened by 0 bases and J by 2 bases, with 11 bases between the two germline ends.

With respect to this clonotype: A read error may be the cause here, since a much bigger clone is one base away. CDR3 residues: CAWSLLAGYEQHF. The DNA of the CDR3 is TGTGCCTGGAGTCTCCTAGCAGGCTACGAGCAGCACTTC. The rearrangement links TRBV30 to TRBJ2-7, with D tentatively TRBD2 (5 bases). This CDR3 contains 13 residues. Germline-derived CDR1 and CDR2 are GTSNPN and SVGIG (reference sequence).

This clonotype was detected many times. The V and J genes are TRBV3-1 and TRBJ2-1, with 8 bases that match TRBD2. CDR3 size: 18 residues. The germline V gene has CDR1 LGHDT and CDR2 YNNKEL (reference sequence). The J segment lost 0 bases and the V segment lost 1 base, leaving 8 bases of the junction unmatched. The CDR3 sequence is CASSQVEAGTSSYNEQFF. The CDR3 DNA follows: TGTGCCAGCAGCCAAGTTGAGGCCGGGACTAGCTCCTACAATGAGCAGTTCTTC.

A few counts support this clonotype. This chain connects TRBV20-1 to TRBJ1-1, with 10 bases matching TRBD1. The germline V gene has CDR1 DFQATT and CDR2 SNEGSKA (reference sequence). This CDR3 comprises 15 residues. The junction had 10 bases not matched to a gene; V was cut back by 5 bases and J by 4 bases. The CDR3 DNA reads TGCAGTGCTCCTTCCCCGGGACAGGGGCGCACTGAAGCTTTCTTT. Encoded protein: CSAPSPGQGRTEAFF.

This clonotype was found many times. This could be a read error, since a much larger clone is one nucleotide away. J is TRBJ2-7 and V is TRBV4-3; D ambiguous. The CDR3 totals 14 residues. V gave up 4 bases and J gave up 2 bases, with 12 bases separating them. Germline lookup yields CDR1 LGHNA and CDR2 YSLEER. The CDR3: CASSLSLEAYEQYF. The CDR3 DNA reads TGCGCCAGCAGCCTTAGTCTAGAAGCCTACGAGCAGTACTTC.

In its sample, this clonotype was seen many times. J is TRBJ2-7 and V is TRBV5-4; D call uncertain. Germline CDR1 and CDR2: SGHNT and YYREEE (reference sequence). Trimming shortened V by 3 bases and J by 2 bases, and 9 bases separated the two germline ends. CDR3 length: 13 residues. The CDR3 spells CASSSGPTYEQYF. CDR3 DNA: TGTGCCAGCAGCTCTGGGCCTACCTACGAGCAGTACTTC.

This clonotype was detected many times. The chain couples TRBV28 to TRBJ2-3; no clear D gene. The CDR3 length is 14 residues. Germline CDR1 MDHEN, CDR2 SYDVKM. The V end was cut by 2 bases, the J end by 3 bases, with 9 bases between. The CDR3 here is CASSLRATTDTQYF. CDR3 in DNA: TGTGCCAGCAGTTTACGAGCGACTACAGATACGCAGTATTTT.

This clonotype showed up many times. CDR3 DNA sequence: TGTGCCAGCAGCGTAGGGGACAGTAACACTGAAGCTTTCTTT. Its translation: CASSVGDSNTEAFF. The chain combines TRBV9 with TRBJ1-1; 7 positions agree with TRBD1. Germline CDR1 is SGDLS and CDR2 is YYNGEE. The CDR3 is 14 amino acids. Germline trimming cut 0 bases from V and 2 bases from J; bases unmatched to any gene: 1.

This chain joins TRBV6-5 and TRBJ2-1; D not resolved. The CDR3 sequence is 12 residues long. V lost 0 bases to trimming and J lost 9 bases, with 6 bases between them. Germline lookup yields CDR1 MNHEY and CDR2 SVGAGI. CDR3 bases: TGTGCCAGCAGTTACTCAGTCGGTGAGCAGTTCTTC. The encoded protein is CASSYSVGEQFF.

This clonotype was counted at least ten times. The CDR3 DNA reads as TGTGCCAGCAGCTTGTGGCAGGCTGCGGAAGGCTACACCTTC. Translation gives CASSLWQAAEGYTF. V is TRBV5-5 and J is TRBJ1-2; D unclear. Germline CDR1 and CDR2: SGHKS and YYEKEE (reference sequence). The ends were cut back, 1 base at V and 8 bases at J, with 15 bases in the middle. The CDR3 has 14 amino acids.

The table lists this clonotype with many counts. The rearrangement uses TRBV11-3 and TRBJ2-7; D gene ambiguous. This CDR3 has 13 residues. From germline, CDR1 is SGHNT and CDR2 YENEEA. Trimming cost V 7 bases and J 5 bases, with 15 bases left between them. The CDR3 coding sequence is TGTGCCAGCACCCCGGCCGCTTCCGACGAGCAGTACTTC. Translating it yields CASTPAASDEQYF.

This clonotype appeared many times. This rearrangement joins TRBV5-4 to TRBJ2-3; D not certain. CDR1 and CDR2 from the germline V gene are SGHNT and YYREEE (reference sequence). The CDR3 totals 12 residues. Trimming took 6 bases from V and 10 from J, leaving 15 bases between them. The chain's CDR3 is CASTLGYGPQYF. In DNA form, the CDR3 reads TGTGCCAGCACCCTAGGTTACGGACCGCAGTATTTT.

This sequence joins TRBV19 and TRBJ2-1; D gene uncertain. V was cut by 1 base and J by 4 bases, with 8 bases left in between. The CDR3 runs 14 residues. CDR1 LNHDA and CDR2 SQIVND come from the germline V gene (reference sequence). The CDR3, as DNA: TGTGCCAGTAGTATAGGAACGGTGTACAATGAGCAGTTCTTC. It specifies CASSIGTVYNEQFF.

With regard to this clonotype: Possible read error: a much larger clone is one base away. This chain uses TRBV5-3 with TRBJ2-7; tentative D call: TRBD2 (6 bases). TRBV5-3 is classed as an ORF, of uncertain function. V gave up 8 bases and J gave up 6 bases, with 15 bases separating them. The CDR3 spans 12 residues. The CDR3 reads CASSMGGSEQYF. In DNA form, the CDR3 reads TGTGCCAGCAGCATGGGGGGATCCGAGCAGTACTTC.

In this sample, this clonotype turned up many times. This sequence joins TRBV7-2 and TRBJ1-1, with D hard to call. This CDR3 region has 13 residues. The germline V gene has CDR1 SGHTA and CDR2 FQGNSA. Trimming removed 3 bases from V and 0 bases from J, with 5 bases in between. The CDR3, as DNA: TGTGCCAGCAGCTTCACAGTGAACACTGAAGCTTTCTTT. It specifies CASSFTVNTEAFF.

This clonotype was seen ten or more times. The chain joins TRBV2 to TRBJ2-7; tentative D call: TRBD1 (6 bases). V gave up 2 bases and J gave up 2 bases, with 13 bases separating them. The germline V gene has CDR1 SNHLY and CDR2 FYNNEI. The CDR3 has 15 residues. CDR3 sequence: CASSESNRAPYEQYF. CDR3 DNA: TGTGCCAGCAGTGAATCCAACAGGGCACCCTACGAGCAGTACTTC. Together with reference TRBV2 and TRBJ2-7, the CDR3 gives the full variable domain: EPEVTQTPSHQVTQMGQEVILRCVPISNHLYFYWYRQILGQKVEFLVSFYNNEISEKSEIFDDQFSVERPDGSNFTLKIRSTKLEDSAMYFCASSESNRAPYEQYFGPGTRLTVT.

This clonotype occurred a few times. This could be a read error, since a much larger clone is one nucleotide away. This chain links TRBV11-3 with TRBJ2-1; 7 nucleotides line up with TRBD2. This CDR3 has 15 residues. Germline V lookup: CDR1 SGHNT, CDR2 YENEEA. The CDR3 DNA sequence: TGTGCCGGCAGCTTCTTGGCCAGCGGGGTTAATGAGCAGTTCTTC. Translated: CAGSFLASGVNEQFF.

The chain is built from TRBV13 and TRBJ2-7; D call uncertain. Germline values: CDR1 PRHDT, CDR2 FYEKMQ (reference sequence). Trimming cost V 4 bases and J 2 bases, with 6 bases left between them. This CDR3 region has 12 residues. This CDR3 reads CASSSPAYEQYF. CDR3 DNA: TGTGCCAGCAGCTCCCCGGCCTACGAGCAGTACTTC. Combining the CDR3 with reference TRBV13 and TRBJ2-7 gives the whole variable domain AAGVIQSPRHLIKEKRETATLKCYPIPRHDTVYWYQQGPGQDPQFLISFYEKMQSDKGSIPDRFSAQQFSDYHSELNMSSLELGDSALYFCASSSPAYEQYFGPGTRLTVT.

Regarding this clonotype: It may be a read error: a sequence one base away is much more abundant. V gene TRBV11-2 combines with J gene TRBJ2-5, with 11 bases lining up with TRBD1. There are 17 residues in the CDR3. The germline V gene has CDR1 SGHAT and CDR2 FQNNGV. V lost 2 bases and J lost 7; bases outside the gene matches: 12. CDR3 bases: TGTGCCAGCAGCTTACCTACCGGACAGGGGGCTGTTGGGACCCAGTACTTC. Translation: CASSLPTGQGAVGTQYF.

The sample holds a few counts of this clonotype. Being one base from a much bigger clone, this may be a read error. The chain employs TRBV7-9 and TRBJ2-7, with D uncertain. The CDR3 is 13 residues long. V was clipped by 4 bases and J by 0 bases, with 7 bases between them. The germline gives CDR1 SEHNR, CDR2 FQNEAQ (reference sequence). CDR3 coding DNA: TGTGCCAGCAGCTCCTATAGCTCCTACGAGCAGTACTTC. This translates into CASSSYSSYEQYF. Variable domain in full (rest from reference TRBV7-9 and TRBJ2-7): DTGVSQNPRHKITKRGQNVTFRCDPISEHNRLYWYRQTLGQGPEFLTYFQNEAQLEKSRLLSDRFSAERPKGSFSTLEIQRTEQGDSAMYLCASSSYSSYEQYFGPGTRLTVT.

This clonotype was seen many times. The CDR3 is CASSAFYTSTDTQYF. For the CDR3, the DNA is TGTGCCAGCAGCGCTTTCTACACTAGCACAGATACGCAGTATTTT. The chain is built from TRBV9 and TRBJ2-3; D gene uncertain. With 3 bases removed from V and 0 bases from J, the gap between germline ends came to 11 bases. The germline V gene has CDR1 SGDLS and CDR2 YYNGEE. This CDR3 spans 15 amino acids.

This clonotype was counted at least ten times. This chain uses TRBV10-3 with TRBJ2-3; 11 bases agree with TRBD1. This CDR3 has 15 residues. The junction had 5 bases not matched to a gene; V was cut back by 5 bases and J by 4 bases. Germline V gives CDR1 ENHRY, CDR2 SYGVKD. The DNA of the CDR3 is TGTGCCATCAGTACCGGGGACAGGGGGGCAGATACGCAGTATTTT. This encodes CAISTGDRGADTQYF.

This clonotype appeared many times. The CDR3 sequence: CATKPGRLLNQPQHF. Here the CDR3 DNA reads TGTGCCACCAAGCCGGGTCGCCTTTTGAATCAGCCCCAGCATTTT. V gene TRBV15 combines with J gene TRBJ1-5; D unclear. CDR1 and CDR2 from the germline V gene are LNHNV and YYDKDF (reference sequence). With 7 bases removed from V and 4 bases from J, the gap between germline ends came to 17 bases. The CDR3 extends over 15 amino acids.

Points on this clonotype: This may arise from a read error, as a much more abundant clone is one base away. The chain combines TRBV7-9 with TRBJ2-7; a possible D gene is TRBD2 (6 bases). This CDR3 spans 13 amino acids. Germline CDR1 reads SEHNR; CDR2 reads FQNEAQ (reference sequence). The CDR3 DNA reads as TGTGCCAGCAGCTGGGGCGGGACTGACGAGCGGTACTTC. Residues: CASSWGGTDERYF.

There are many counts of this clonotype. The genes are TRBV29-1 and TRBJ2-2, with 7 bases matching TRBD1. The CDR3 contains 17 residues. Trimming removed 0 bases from V and 4 bases from J; junction bases left unmatched: 11. Germline V gene data show CDR1 as SQVTM and CDR2 as ANQGSEA. The CDR3 is CSVEDQGWTGITGELFF. In DNA, the CDR3 is TGCAGCGTTGAAGATCAAGGATGGACAGGCATCACCGGGGAGCTGTTTTTT.